The present T cell receptor (beta chain) was sequenced within a study of blood T cells in healthy people across ages. General study findings and limits: The study lacked donor CMV status, which possibly confounded expanded clonotype changes. The recorded TCR beta diversity per million T cells decreased in a roughly linear manner with age.

The germline V gene encodes CDR1 SGHVS and CDR2 FNYEAQ. Trimming shortened V by 2 bases and J by 1 base, and 17 bases separated the two germline ends. This CDR3 contains 17 residues. The second PCR ran roughly 7 to 12 cycles with a sample-barcoded 5' primer and J-beta primers. Every cDNA molecule carried a tag from a template-switch adaptor bearing 12 random nucleotides. TCRdb re-analysed the 5' RACE reads in MiXCR, keeping a single row per CDR3 protein. The repertoire holds approximately 810,000 distinct CDR3 sequences, 35% to 40% seen once, with over 10% in the top ten. The individuals who served as donors were healthy Caucasians living in Russia, aged roughly 6 to 100. Notes on this clonotype: As yet, its antigen is unknown.

The rearrangement links TRBV7-6 to TRBJ2-5; weak D call: TRBD2 (7 bases). The specimen was blood. The TCR originated in a man aged 18 to 30 in good health. CDR3: CASSLRSGTYFQETQYF. The CDR3 DNA follows: TGTGCCAGCAGCTTACGGAGCGGGACATATTTCCAAGAGACCCAGTACTTC.